Shown below are 9 T cell receptor beta chains from a single sample sequenced in a study of CD8 T cells in ankylosing spondylitis (TCRdb year 2017). To prepare the library, 5' RACE was applied. The sequencer listed for this sample is Illumina HiSeq 2500. Starting from the raw public reads, TCRdb applied fastp trimming at Q25, assembled clones with MiXCR and retained in-frame beta chains. Each CDR3 protein gets just one entry, which takes the most common genes and DNA from the rows behind it. The sample yields some 120,000 distinct CDR3 sequences; around 7% were counted once. The top ten hold about 12% of the sample. Sequenced sample: blood, either unsorted or a sorted T cell fraction (not recorded which). These TCRs come from a male donor with ankylosing spondylitis or in good health (not recorded which).

This clonotype was seen ten or more times. The V and J genes are TRBV12-3 or TRBV12-4 and TRBJ2-3; 8 bases agree with TRBD2. The V and J ends lost 1 base and 4 bases, in that order; junction bases with no gene match: 7. This CDR3 is 16 amino acids long. CDR3 loop: CASSLGLAGIADTQYF. The CDR3 coding sequence is TGTGCCAGCAGTTTAGGTCTAGCGGGCATTGCAGATACGCAGTATTTT.

This clonotype was picked up many times. The gene calls are TRBV18 and TRBJ2-5, with TRBD1 matching 7 bases. The V segment lost 3 bases and the J segment 4 bases; nucleotides outside the gene matches: 2. The CDR3 has 13 residues. Looked up from germline, CDR1 is KGHSH and CDR2 is LQKENI. The CDR3 loop is CASSPTGVETQYF. The CDR3 DNA is TGTGCCAGCTCACCTACAGGGGTAGAGACCCAGTACTTC.

This clonotype came up many times. The genes are TRBV29-1 and TRBJ1-2, with D uncertain. The germline V and J ends were trimmed by 4 bases and 7 bases, with 10 bases remaining between them. The germline gives CDR1 SQVTM, CDR2 ANQGSEA. The CDR3 spans 11 residues. The chain's CDR3 is CSVAAGAGYTF. The CDR3 nucleotides are TGCAGCGTTGCTGCTGGAGCTGGCTACACCTTC.

This clonotype was observed many times. The chain combines TRBV6-5 with TRBJ2-5; D not certain. In germline, CDR1 is MNHEY, CDR2 SVGAGI. Deletions cut 3 bases from V and 2 bases from J, with 13 bases between. The CDR3 has 15 residues. CDR3 protein: CASSYRRWGQETQYF. CDR3 sequence (DNA): TGTGCCAGCAGTTATCGCCGCTGGGGACAAGAGACCCAGTACTTC.

This clonotype was detected ten times or more. V and J are TRBV9 and TRBJ2-3, with 7 bases that match TRBD2. The CDR3 is 15 residues long. Germline V gene lookup returns CDR1 SGDLS and CDR2 YYNGEE. Trimming took 1 base from V and 1 from J; bases not matched to a gene: 3. DNA of the CDR3: TGTGCCAGCAGCGTATTCGGACTAGGCACAGATACGCAGTATTTT. As protein: CASSVFGLGTDTQYF.

This clonotype was seen repeatedly, ten times or more. This chain links TRBV7-4 with TRBJ2-7; D is unresolved. V lost 3 bases, J lost 0 bases, and 6 bases lay in between. CDR3 size: 13 residues. Germline V lookup: CDR1 SGHVT, CDR2 SQSDAQ. The CDR3 DNA is TGTGCCAGCAGCTTTGTTGACTCCTACGAGCAGTACTTC. This translates into CASSFVDSYEQYF.

This clonotype showed up many times. V usage is TRBV12-3 or TRBV12-4 and J usage is TRBJ1-2; TRBD1 matches 8 bases. The CDR3 sequence is 14 residues long. The trim removed 6 bases at V and 2 bases at J, leaving 5 bases unmatched. CDR3 DNA sequence: TGTGCCAGCAGAGAGACAGGGGTAAACTATGGCTACACCTTC. It translates to CASRETGVNYGYTF.

This clonotype was detected ten times or more. This chain connects TRBV7-3 to TRBJ2-7, with 9 bases lining up with TRBD1. The CDR3 is 15 residues long. Looked up from germline, CDR1 is SGHTA and CDR2 is FQGTGA. Trimming took 2 bases from V and 3 from J; bases not matched to a gene: 5. The CDR3 sequence is CASSLWTGEDYEQYF. CDR3 nucleotides: TGTGCCAGCAGCTTATGGACAGGGGAAGACTACGAGCAGTACTTC.

This clonotype showed up many times. The chain uses TRBV6-5 and TRBJ2-3; D is unresolved. The CDR3 length is 15 residues. V dropped 8 bases and J dropped 3 bases, with 18 bases sitting between them. Germline CDR1 is MNHEY and CDR2 is SVGAGI. CDR3 residues: CASGTWPVGTDTQYF. The DNA of the CDR3 is TGTGCCAGCGGTACTTGGCCCGTTGGTACAGATACGCAGTATTTT.